This TCR beta chain was identified during a study of shared clonotypes between healthy human individuals (TCRdb year 2020). Turning to the overall study: A couple of women and a few men aged 18 to 49 years were included in the cohort. The study deeply sequenced blood TCR repertoires of several healthy adults to estimate repertoire size and the extent of clonotype sharing between individuals. To increase sequencing depth and limit assay-specific biases, TCR repertoire library preparation and sequencing were carried out by different laboratories using diverse techniques. Leukapheresis yielded between about 0.85 and 9 billion PBMCs per donor. For each donor, CD4 naive and CD4 memory were each run on three plates, CD8 naive on two plates, and CD8 memory on one plate. Paper-wide results and their limitations: Even with the large sequencing depth, rarefaction of the sorted-subset datasets indicated that sequencing was incomplete. Larger estimated clonotype richness was generally found for naive subsets than for memory subsets. Based on pairwise subsampling, the degree of clonotype sharing among donors was expected to be affected by sequencing depth. Compared with non-shared clonotypes, clonotypes shared by all four sorted-subset donors had higher generation probabilities. Because the study included a small number of donors, the genetic and exposure-history diversity represented was limited. Across a few donors, roughly 5.4% of naive CD4, approximately 3.6% of naive CD8, 2% to 2.5% of memory CD4, and approximately 0.4% of memory CD8 clonotypes were shared. Sampling was restricted to blood, and TCR repertoires in tissue are likely to differ from TCR repertoires in blood.

About this clone: No antigen is known for it. Base-call qualities are not available, and no considerably larger clone is one nucleotide away.

Donors were healthy HIV-negative adults with no recently reported acute infections or vaccinations. Only Caucasian adults living in Nashville, Tennessee, USA were represented among the donors. CD4+ T cells were enriched through magnetic negative selection, after which naive cells were positively selected on CD45RA and the remaining negative fraction served as the memory subset. Blood was obtained by leukapheresis, after which PBMCs were separated by Ficoll-Histopaque density gradient centrifugation and cryopreserved in liquid nitrogen vapor phase. Purity and quantity of every magnetically sorted T cell population were checked by analytical flow cytometry. Each sorted fraction had its genomic DNA isolated and then quantified by UV absorbance on a Nanodrop 2000c. Trimming accounts for 3 bases at V and 0 bases at J, while the number of junction bases matched to no gene is 5. From the germline V gene, CDR1 is SGHDT and CDR2 is YYEEEE. Taken from cysteine to phenylalanine, the CDR3 has 16 residues. Only the CDR3 portion is preserved as DNA: 48 bases, with reading frame beginning at the first base.

Using the deep immunoSEQ assay, TCR CDR3 regions were amplified from genomic DNA by multiplex PCR. Extracted genomic DNA from each cell subset was spread evenly across all wells of several immunoSEQ 96-well plates, with each plate serving as a replicate. For sorted subsets, each replicate PCR was loaded with 200 ng genomic DNA, equivalent to 30,000 or so T cell genomes. The purified libraries were quantified using a Qubit 3.0 fluorometer, sized with a Bioanalyzer 2100, and then quantified again using the KAPA Library Quantification kit. Every immunoSEQ 96-well plate was sequenced on a separate single-read 150-cycle Illumina NextSeq 550 flow cell. As for the authors' bioinformatics: The immunoSEQ output contained only junctional sequences without quality scores, so filtering could not match that applied to full-length reads. Sequences were annotated with PyIR, a Python wrapper for IgBLAST v1.9, and V/J genes and CDR3 were assigned using IMGT germline references. Any read was removed if the V/J assignment was weak (E-value above 1e-6), the CDR3 was missing, or the read contained stop codons, out-of-frame junctions, or ambiguous translated residues. V3J clonotypes were defined as sequences sharing the same inferred V gene, J gene, and CDR3 amino acid sequence. The percentage overlap between two repertoires was calculated by dividing the number of shared unique clonotypes by the size of the smaller repertoire. Richness of each repertoire was evaluated using RTK rarefaction, the Chao1 estimator, and Recon v2.1 estimates of unobserved clonotypes. Generation probabilities were computed with OLGA for all TCRbeta clonotypes obtained by the gDNA method from several donors. This immuneACCESS table, as held by TCRdb, lists in-frame sequences with V and J called but not all clones. Of the missing ones, under half trace to an unresolved V gene in checked studies; the others have no known cause. For V, J and clone size, that table is used; D and trimming come from the DNA. Present in this sample are 1,400,000 or so clones, 98% to 99% of which were seen just once. The top ten clones comprise around 0.38% of the sample.

This receptor chain uses TRBV5-6 and TRBJ2-1, with 8 central nucleotides matching TRBD1. The sample consisted of naive CD4+ T cells sorted from blood. This sample's cell subset or site label indicates: CD45RA+ positively selected. The origin of this receptor is a man younger than 45 in good health. The DNA sequence is TGTGCCAGCAGCTCGACAGGGGAGTCCTCCTACAATGAGCAGTTCTTC. Its coded protein is CASSSTGESSYNEQFF. The CDR3, completed at both ends by the reference TRBV5-6 and TRBJ2-1 genes, gives the full variable domain DAGVTQSPTHLIKTRGQQVTLRCSPKSGHDTVSWYQQALGQGPQFIFQYYEEEERQRGNFPDRFSGHQFPNYSSELNVNALLLGDSALYLCASSSTGESSYNEQFFGPGTRLTVL.